This T cell receptor (beta chain) is drawn from a study of cytomegalovirus exposure and HLA in healthy donors. In the study overall: Around 80 million unique TCRs from HLA-typed donors were held in an early data release. Regarding the study as a whole: Later on, a genetic analysis was performed. It linked a missense variant in DCLRE1C with V- and J-gene trimming of TCR beta. In vitro experiments confirmed that a few CMV-associated chains were specific for CMV antigens. The authors considered a cluster of highly shared sequence variants likely to be a sequencing artifact.

PCR employed 60 Vbeta and 13 Jbeta primers. Repertoires were generated with immunoSEQ multiplex PCR, while TCRdb's copy carries only in-frame clones and drops some. Of around 200,000 clones in the sample, around 80% are singletons; the top ten hold 3.7%. The germline V gene has CDR1 SQVTM and CDR2 ANQGSEA. The J segment lost 7 bases and the V segment lost 7 bases, leaving 4 bases of the junction unmatched. The CDR3 has 11 residues. With respect to this clone: Its specificity is not known.

V and J are TRBV29-1 and TRBJ2-1; 7 bases align to TRBD1. The receptor was isolated from a woman aged 55 to 70 in good health and CMV-seropositive. Sequencing used PBMCs. The CDR3 sequence: CSARQGNEQFF. The CDR3 DNA reads TGCAGCGCTCGACAGGGAAATGAGCAGTTCTTC.